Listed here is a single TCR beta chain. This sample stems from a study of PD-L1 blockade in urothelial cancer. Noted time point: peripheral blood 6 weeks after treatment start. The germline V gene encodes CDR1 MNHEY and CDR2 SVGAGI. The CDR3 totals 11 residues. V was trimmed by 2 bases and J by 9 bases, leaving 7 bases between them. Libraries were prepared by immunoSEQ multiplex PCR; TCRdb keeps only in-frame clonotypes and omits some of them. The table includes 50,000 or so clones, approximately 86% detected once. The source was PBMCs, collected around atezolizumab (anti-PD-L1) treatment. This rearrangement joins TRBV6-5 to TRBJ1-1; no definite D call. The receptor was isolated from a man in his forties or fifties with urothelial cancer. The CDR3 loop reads CASSYMRKAFF. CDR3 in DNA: TGTGCCAGCAGTTACATGCGGAAAGCTTTCTTT.